The source of this TCR beta chain is a study of blood T cells in healthy people across ages. Sample-barcoded 5' priming and a J-beta primer mix drove a second PCR of roughly 7 to 11 cycles. TCRdb processed the 5' RACE reads anew with MiXCR; each CDR3 protein has one entry. The table lists roughly 1,500,000 distinct CDR3 sequences, 30% to 40% of them singletons. Notes on the study in general: Age brought a roughly linear fall in TCR beta diversity measured per million T cells.

The germline V gene has CDR1 LNHNV and CDR2 YYDKDF (reference sequence). This CDR3 is 13 amino acids long. Unmatched junction bases numbered 7, after V lost 8 bases and J lost 4 bases. This clonotype has more than one count but fewer than ten. Its antigen is still unknown. The rearrangement links TRBV15 to TRBJ2-7; 8 nucleotides line up with TRBD2. Source material: blood. This TCR came from a woman aged 25 to 39 in good health. CDR3: CATSRSGRYEQYF. CDR3 nucleotide sequence: TGTGCCACCTCCCGGAGCGGGAGATACGAGCAGTACTTC. The whole variable domain, remainder taken from reference TRBV15 and TRBJ2-7, is DAMVIQNPRYQVTQFGKPVTLSCSQTLNHNVMYWYQQKSSQAPKLLFHYYDKDFNNEADTPDNFQSRRPNTSFCFLDIRSPGLGDTAMYLCATSRSGRYEQYFGPGTRLTVT.